The sequence of this T cell receptor (beta chain) was determined in a study of shared clonotypes between healthy human individuals. Whole-study results and caveats: The donor pool, a small one, limited the genetic and exposure-history diversity represented. Among the subsets, naive ones generally showed larger estimated richness than memory ones.

Remarks on this clone: The target antigen is unknown.

Data came from immunoSEQ multiplex PCR; TCRdb stores just in-frame clones and leaves some out. The sample consists of about a million clones, around 80% of them appearing once. The CDR3 is made up of 17 amino acids. V was trimmed by 1 base and J by 3 bases, leaving 18 bases between them. CDR1 is LNHDA and CDR2 is SQIVND in the germline V gene (reference sequence). The TCR originated in a man between 18 and 29 years old in good health. The material sequenced was memory CD4+ T cells sorted from blood. Documented subset: CD45RA-negative fraction. V is TRBV19 and J is TRBJ1-1; no clear D. CDR3 sequence: CASSIVVRAGGYTEAFF. In DNA, the CDR3 is TGTGCCAGTAGTATAGTTGTTCGGGCAGGAGGGTACACTGAAGCTTTCTTT. Full variable domain (rest looked up from reference TRBV19 and TRBJ1-1): DGGITQSPKYLFRKEGQNVTLSCEQNLNHDAMYWYRQDPGQGLRLIYYSQIVNDFQKGDIAEGYSVSREKKESFPLTVTSAQKNPTAFYLCASSIVVRAGGYTEAFFGQGTRLTVV.